Below, 11 T cell receptor beta chains from the same sample are listed, as sequenced in a study of spatial heterogeneity in lung cancer. As to time point: sample taken at primary tumor resection. For these receptors, no antigen is known. Study-level findings and limits: Tumors with more nonsynonymous mutations had more expanded intratumoral alpha and beta TCRs.

TCRdb itself ran the 5' RACE reads through MiXCR, one entry per CDR3 protein. The sample lists 560 or so distinct CDR3 sequences; roughly 20% were seen once. The sample in question was lung tumor tissue, obtained at surgery. The source of these receptors is a male donor with early-stage non-small cell lung cancer.

This clonotype is categorized as large. This beta chain is an off-target read within a library intended for alpha chains, so its frequency means little. The V gene is TRBV20-1, the J gene TRBJ2-7, with 8 bases lining up with TRBD1. Germline values: CDR1 DFQATT, CDR2 SNEGSKA (reference sequence). The trim removed 3 bases at V and 3 bases at J, leaving 7 bases unmatched. CDR3 length equals 14 residues. Written as DNA, the CDR3 is TGCAGTGCTAGTACCTCAGGACAGGGCTACGAGCAGTACTTC. Translating it yields CSASTSGQGYEQYF.

In this sample, this clonotype turned up a few times. This beta chain is a stray read from a library made for alpha chains; its abundance is not meaningful. The chain carries TRBV28 and TRBJ2-7, with D perhaps matching TRBD1 (6 bases). From germline, CDR1 is MDHEN and CDR2 SYDVKM. CDR3 size: 14 residues. The V end lost 8 bases, the J end lost 1 base, and 15 bases lay between the germline ends. The CDR3 loop reads CASRAGRGSYEQYF. The CDR3 DNA reads TGTGCCAGCCGGGCGGGCAGGGGATCCTACGAGCAGTACTTC.

On this clonotype: The library was prepared for alpha chains; this beta chain is a stray read, so its frequency means little. J is TRBJ2-3 and V is TRBV6-1, with a tentative D call TRBD2 (5 bases). CDR3 length equals 13 residues. The V and J ends lost 0 bases and 4 bases respectively, with 5 bases between them. Germline V gene data show CDR1 as MNHNS and CDR2 as SASEGT. CDR3 sequence reads: CASSEARADTQYF. CDR3 bases: TGTGCCAGCAGTGAAGCGAGGGCAGATACGCAGTATTTT.

By share of the sample, this clonotype is large. For a library built for alpha chains, this beta chain is a stray read; little rests on its size. The chain carries TRBV5-1 and TRBJ2-7; D is unclear. With 0 bases removed from V and 6 bases from J, the gap between germline ends came to 4 bases. CDR1 is SGHRS and CDR2 is YFSETQ in the germline V gene. This CDR3 is built from 11 residues. CDR3: CASSLEFEQYF. The CDR3 DNA is TGCGCCAGCAGCTTGGAGTTCGAGCAGTACTTC.

In its sample, this clonotype is large. Because this beta chain is a stray read in a library intended to capture alpha chains, its abundance should not be given much weight. The chain couples TRBV20-1 to TRBJ2-5; D might be TRBD2 (6 bases). Germline values: CDR1 DFQATT, CDR2 SNEGSKA (reference sequence). Between the trimmed V and J ends, which lost 8 bases and 0 bases, there was a span of 16 bases. The CDR3 has 14 residues. In nucleotides, the CDR3 is TGCAGTACCTATCCGCGGGGTTACCAAGAGACCCAGTACTTC. It codes for CSTYPRGYQETQYF.

This clonotype is large (0.1 to 1%). The library was built for alpha chains, so this beta chain is an off-target read and its size means little. This chain connects TRBV7-2 to TRBJ2-5; no reliable D call. Germline V gene sequence: CDR1 SGHTA, CDR2 FQGNSA. V was cut by 1 base and J by 0 bases, with 3 bases left in between. The CDR3 spans 13 residues. CDR3 coding DNA: TGTGCCAGCAGCTTAGTCAACCAAGAGACCCAGTACTTC. Amino acid sequence: CASSLVNQETQYF.

This clonotype is termed large. Since the library was made to target alpha chains, this beta chain is a stray read and its abundance is not meaningful. V gene TRBV28 combines with J gene TRBJ1-2; D is perhaps TRBD1 (6 bases). V lost 2 bases and J lost 7, with 14 bases in between. CDR3 length: 14 residues. In germline, CDR1 is MDHEN, CDR2 SYDVKM. CDR3 in amino acids: CASSLQGSLGGYTF. The CDR3 region has the DNA TGTGCCAGCAGTTTACAGGGGTCCCTTGGTGGCTACACCTTC.

This clonotype is termed large. Within a library made for alpha chains, this beta chain is off target, and its count is uninformative. The V gene is TRBV6-2 or TRBV6-3, the J gene TRBJ2-1; 8 bases agree with TRBD2. The CDR3 contains 13 residues. Germline lookup yields CDR1 MNHEY and CDR2 SVGEGT. The trim removed 3 bases at V and 11 bases at J, leaving 6 bases unmatched. The CDR3 DNA reads TGTGCCAGCAGTTATGAGCGGGAGTGGCAGCAGTTCTTC. Translated, it gives CASSYEREWQQFF.

This clonotype has more than one count but fewer than ten. Within a library made for alpha chains, this beta chain is off target, and its count is uninformative. The chain uses TRBV7-2 and TRBJ2-1, with no clear D. Per germline, CDR1 SGHTA and CDR2 FQGNSA. This CDR3 comprises 14 residues. Between the trimmed V and J ends, which lost 5 bases and 3 bases, there was a span of 11 bases. The CDR3 loop reads CASSRGDLYNEQFF. The CDR3 DNA reads TGTGCCAGCAGCCGTGGTGATCTCTACAATGAGCAGTTCTTC.

Turning to this clonotype: This beta chain is a stray read from a library made for alpha chains; its abundance is not meaningful. The chain is built from TRBV28 and TRBJ2-7; D may match TRBD1 or TRBD2 (5 bases each). Deletions cut 7 bases from V and 7 bases from J, with 17 bases between. This CDR3 has 13 amino acids. Germline V CDR1 and CDR2: MDHEN, SYDVKM. CDR3 amino acids: CASTSLGTGEQYF. In DNA form, the CDR3 reads TGTGCCAGCACCTCCCTCGGGACGGGTGAGCAGTACTTC.

Details on this clonotype: This beta chain is a stray sequence in a library constructed for alpha chains; its clone size is not meaningful. This chain uses TRBV7-2 with TRBJ2-1, with D unresolved. Germline lookup yields CDR1 SGHTA and CDR2 FQGNSA. Between the trimmed V and J ends, which lost 5 bases and 10 bases, there was a span of 12 bases. The length of the CDR3 is 12 residues. The CDR3 loop is CASSLTPGEQFF. The CDR3 region has the DNA TGTGCCAGCAGCCTGACCCCCGGGGAGCAGTTCTTC.